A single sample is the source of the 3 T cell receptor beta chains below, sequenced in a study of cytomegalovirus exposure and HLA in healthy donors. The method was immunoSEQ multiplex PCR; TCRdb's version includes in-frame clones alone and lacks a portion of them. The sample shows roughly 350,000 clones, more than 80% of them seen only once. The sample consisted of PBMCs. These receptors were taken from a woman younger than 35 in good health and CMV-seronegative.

The DNA of the CDR3 is TGTGCCAGCAGTTTAACTCCTTTTCGCGTGGAAAAACTGTTTTTT. Translating gives CASSLTPFRVEKLFF. The V gene is TRBV27, the J gene TRBJ1-4; no firm D call. CDR1 is MNHEY, CDR2 SMNVEV, per germline (reference sequence). CDR3 size: 15 residues. Trimming left V 2 bases short and J 8 bases short, with 15 bases between.

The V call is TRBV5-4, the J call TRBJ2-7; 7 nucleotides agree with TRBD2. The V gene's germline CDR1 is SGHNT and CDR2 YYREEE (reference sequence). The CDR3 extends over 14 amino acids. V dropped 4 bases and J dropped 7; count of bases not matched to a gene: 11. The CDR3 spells CASSLGTTPGEQYF. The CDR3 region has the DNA TGTGCCAGCAGCCTCGGGACTACCCCGGGGGAGCAGTACTTC. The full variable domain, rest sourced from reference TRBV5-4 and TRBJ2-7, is ETGVTQSPTHLIKTRGQQVTLRCSSQSGHNTVSWYQQALGQGPQFIFQYYREEENGRGNFPPRFSGLQFPNYSSELNVNALELDDSALYLCASSLGTTPGEQYFGPGTRLTVT.

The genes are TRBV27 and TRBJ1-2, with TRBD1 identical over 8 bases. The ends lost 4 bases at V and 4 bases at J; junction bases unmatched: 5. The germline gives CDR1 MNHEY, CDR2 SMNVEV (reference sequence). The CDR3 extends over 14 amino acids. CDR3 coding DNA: TGTGCCAGCAGTTATCGACAGGGGAGCTATGGCTACACCTTC. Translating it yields CASSYRQGSYGYTF.